The clone carrying this T cell receptor (beta chain) came up many times. This record belongs to a study of Graves' ophthalmopathy and Graves' hyperthyroidism. RNA transcripts served as template for amplifying TCR beta CDR3 sequences. HTBI primers were employed in first-round RT-PCR, then a second-round multiplex PCR followed. Via MiXCR, TCRdb re-called the multiplex PCR reads, giving one row per CDR3 protein. The sample includes some 370,000 distinct CDR3 sequences, about a sixth of them seen just once. This CDR3 comprises 17 residues. The V gene's germline CDR1 is ENHRY and CDR2 SYGVKD. J gave up 5 bases and V 2 bases, and 9 bases lay outside the gene matches.

The sequence was collected from an adult woman with stable Graves' hyperthyroidism. The V gene is TRBV10-3, the J gene TRBJ2-7; 13 nucleotides agree with TRBD2. Source material: peripheral blood. The CDR3 is CAISETALAGGPHEQYF. For the CDR3, the DNA is TGTGCCATCAGTGAGACCGCACTAGCGGGAGGGCCTCACGAGCAGTACTTC.